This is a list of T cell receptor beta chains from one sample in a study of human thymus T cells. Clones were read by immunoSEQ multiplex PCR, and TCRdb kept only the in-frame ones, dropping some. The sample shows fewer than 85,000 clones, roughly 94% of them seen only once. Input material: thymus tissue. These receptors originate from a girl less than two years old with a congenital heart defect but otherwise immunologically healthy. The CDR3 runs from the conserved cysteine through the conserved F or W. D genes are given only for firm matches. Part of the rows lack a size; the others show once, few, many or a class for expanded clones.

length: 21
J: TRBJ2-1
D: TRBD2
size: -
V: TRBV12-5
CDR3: CASGLVALTSGSESSYNEQFF
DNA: TGTGCTAGTGGTTTGGTAGCATTGACTAGCGGGAGTGAGAGCTCCTACAATGAGCAGTTCTTC

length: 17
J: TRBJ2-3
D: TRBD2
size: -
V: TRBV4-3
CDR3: CASSQALAGVWPDTQYF
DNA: TGCGCCAGCAGCCAAGCACTAGCGGGAGTGTGGCCAGATACGCAGTATTTT

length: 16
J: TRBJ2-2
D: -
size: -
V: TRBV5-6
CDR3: CASSLAWRENTGELFF
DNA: TGTGCCAGCAGCTTGGCCTGGCGGGAAAACACCGGGGAGCTGTTTTTT

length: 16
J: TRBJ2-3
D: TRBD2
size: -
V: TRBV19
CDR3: CASSIMGLVPPDTQYF
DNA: TGTGCCAGTAGTATTATGGGACTAGTCCCGCCAGATACGCAGTATTTT

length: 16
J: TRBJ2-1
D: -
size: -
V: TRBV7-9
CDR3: CASSPTPRSSYNEQFF
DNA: TGTGCCAGCAGCCCTACCCCTAGGAGCTCCTACAATGAGCAGTTCTTC

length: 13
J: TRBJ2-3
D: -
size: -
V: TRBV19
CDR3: CASSIPGGDTQYF
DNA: TGTGCCAGTAGTATCCCTGGGGGAGATACGCAGTATTTT

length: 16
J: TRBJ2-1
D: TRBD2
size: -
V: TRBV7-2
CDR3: CASSSRTSGIINEQFF
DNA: TGTGCCAGCAGCTCTCGGACTAGCGGGATTATCAATGAGCAGTTCTTC

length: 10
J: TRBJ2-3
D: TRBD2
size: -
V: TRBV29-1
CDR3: CSDGLAPQYF
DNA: TGCAGCGATGGACTAGCGCCGCAGTATTTT

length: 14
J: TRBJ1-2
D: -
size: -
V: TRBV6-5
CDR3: CASSSGRRDDGYTF
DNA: TGTGCCAGCAGTTCCGGGAGGCGAGACGATGGCTACACCTTC

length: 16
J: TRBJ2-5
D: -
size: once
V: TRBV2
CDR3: CASSEGGPPAQETQYF
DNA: TGTGCCAGCAGTGAAGGTGGCCCGCCGGCTCAAGAGACCCAGTACTTC

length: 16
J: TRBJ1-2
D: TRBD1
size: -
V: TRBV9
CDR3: CASSVRGHRGVDGYTF
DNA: TGTGCCAGCAGCGTGAGGGGCCACAGGGGCGTCGATGGCTACACCTTC

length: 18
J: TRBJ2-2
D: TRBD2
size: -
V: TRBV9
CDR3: CASSVERGGASNTGELFF
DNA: TGTGCCAGCAGCGTAGAACGGGGGGGCGCATCGAACACCGGGGAGCTGTTTTTT

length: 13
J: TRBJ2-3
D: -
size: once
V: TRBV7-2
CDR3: CASSLAFPDTQYF
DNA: TGTGCCAGCAGCTTAGCCTTTCCAGATACGCAGTATTTT

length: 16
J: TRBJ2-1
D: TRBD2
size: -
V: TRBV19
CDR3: CASSSETSGHFNEQFF
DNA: TGTGCCAGTAGTTCCGAGACTAGCGGACACTTCAATGAGCAGTTCTTC

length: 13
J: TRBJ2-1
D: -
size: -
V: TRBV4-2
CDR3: CASSHQLEGEQFF
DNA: TGTGCCAGCAGCCACCAACTAGAGGGAGAGCAGTTCTTC

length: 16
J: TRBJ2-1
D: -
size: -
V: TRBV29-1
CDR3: CSVAQHTIERGNEQFF
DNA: TGCAGCGTTGCCCAACACACCATAGAGAGGGGCAATGAGCAGTTCTTC

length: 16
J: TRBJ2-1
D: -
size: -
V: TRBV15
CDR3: CATSRVTLGGSREQFF
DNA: TGTGCCACCAGCAGAGTTACGCTAGGAGGATCACGTGAGCAGTTCTTC